This T cell receptor beta chain was sequenced for a study of human T cells and chemical hapten exposure. It was the library that attached unique molecular identifiers to individual cDNA molecules. Per the authors' pipeline: Ranging from roughly 20,000 to 750,000, TCR counts per sample had a median value of around 92,000. TCRdb reprocessed the RACE reads with MiXCR, giving one entry per CDR3 protein. These V and J calls originate from TCRdb's pipeline instead of the authors' own analysis. The sample comprises 110,000 or so distinct CDR3 sequences, less than 10% of which are singletons, and approximately 3% rests with the top ten. Described time point: patch test 2, 6 weeks after DPC sensitization. Sample treatment: therapeutic diphenylcyclopropenone sensitization with weekly scalp DPC. At least ten counts were recorded for this clonotype. V dropped 1 base and J dropped 4; count of bases not matched to a gene: 0. The CDR3 sequence is 16 residues long.

The rearrangement joins TRBV12-3 or TRBV12-4 to TRBJ2-2; 13 bases are a match to TRBD2. The specimen comprised whole blood, sampled in connection with sensitization to the hapten diphenylcyclopropenone (DPC). This TCR was recovered from a woman aged 40 to 50 with alopecia areata. Some clones in this sample may be carry-over from other donors' samples. CDR3 in amino acids: CASSLGLAGGTGELFF. The CDR3 DNA reads as TGTGCCAGCAGTTTAGGACTAGCGGGGGGCACCGGGGAGCTGTTTTTT.